The clone carrying this T cell receptor beta chain was counted at least ten times. The source of the sample is a study of human T cells and chemical hapten exposure. One entry per CDR3 protein results from TCRdb running MiXCR on the RACE reads. This sample has about 96,000 distinct CDR3 sequences, with 9.3% found just once. V was trimmed by 1 base and J by 5 bases, leaving 9 bases between them. The CDR3 covers 14 residues. The germline CDR1 and CDR2 sequences are SGHTA and FQGTGA. Documented time point: patch test 2, 6 weeks after DPC sensitization. Indicated treatment: therapeutic diphenylcyclopropenone sensitization with weekly scalp DPC.

The sample consisted of whole blood, taken in connection with sensitization to the hapten diphenylcyclopropenone (DPC). The J gene is TRBJ1-5, the V gene TRBV7-3, with D possibly matching TRBD1 (5 bases). This sequence originates from a woman aged 40 to 55 with alopecia areata. Some clones in this sample may be carry-over from other donors' samples. CDR3 region: CASSLNSGDQPQHF. CDR3 DNA sequence: TGTGCCAGCAGCTTAAATTCGGGGGATCAGCCCCAGCATTTT.